The 6 T cell receptor beta chains presented below share a single source sample, sequenced in a study of T cell changes during pregnancy in multiple sclerosis. Sequencing was performed with immunoSEQ multiplex PCR; in TCRdb, only in-frame clones are kept and a portion is missing. This sample yields roughly 40,000 clones, of which 94% are seen a single time; 0.3% to 0.4% belongs to the top ten. The source was CD4+ T cells from peripheral blood mononuclear cells, collected after pregnancy. The receptors come from a female donor with multiple sclerosis, enrolled in a pregnancy study.

The chain is built from TRBV6-1 and TRBJ1-5, with a tentative D call TRBD1 (6 bases). Trimming cost V 0 bases and J 4 bases, with 16 bases left between them. Per germline, CDR1 MNHNS and CDR2 SASEGT. The CDR3 consists of 17 residues. In DNA, the CDR3 is TGTGCCAGCAGTGAAGCGTGGGGCCGGGGGGCTAATCAGCCCCAGCATTTT. Protein product: CASSEAWGRGANQPQHF.

The chain is built from TRBV10-3 and TRBJ2-5; 8 bases fit TRBD1. CDR1 and CDR2 from the germline V gene are ENHRY and SYGVKD. This CDR3 has 15 amino acids. J gave up 5 bases and V 4 bases, and 9 bases lay outside the gene matches. The CDR3 bases are TGTGCCATCAGTGCGGAGGACAGGGCCCGGGAGACCCAGTACTTC. Residues: CAISAEDRARETQYF.

V gene TRBV2 combines with J gene TRBJ1-2, with 7 bases lining up with TRBD1. The V gene's germline CDR1 is SNHLY and CDR2 FYNNEI. V lost 8 bases to trimming and J lost 8 bases; unmatched junction nucleotides: 11. This CDR3 is 13 amino acids long. The CDR3 DNA is TGTGCCAGCTTTTCCCGGACAGGCTCAGGCTACACCTTC. As protein: CASFSRTGSGYTF.

This chain uses TRBV19 with TRBJ2-2; tentative D call: TRBD1 (5 bases). Trimming stripped 7 bases from V and 6 bases from J, with 21 bases between. This CDR3 comprises 16 residues. CDR1 and CDR2 (germline): LNHDA, SQIVND (reference sequence). CDR3 loop: CASIALQGSLPGELFF. For the CDR3, the DNA is TGTGCCAGTATTGCGCTTCAGGGTTCTCTTCCCGGGGAGCTGTTTTTT.

V gene TRBV7-8 combines with J gene TRBJ1-3, with 7 nucleotides matching TRBD1. Germline V gene sequence: CDR1 SGHVS, CDR2 FQNEAQ. V lost 5 bases to trimming and J lost 4 bases; unmatched junction nucleotides: 8. The CDR3 runs 15 residues. The CDR3 region has the DNA TGTGCCAGCAGCCCCGACAGGGCAATAGGAAACACCATATATTTT. It codes for CASSPDRAIGNTIYF.

In DNA form, the CDR3 reads TGTGCCAGCAGCACCACAGGGGAAGCTTTCTTT. It yields the protein CASSTTGEAFF. This chain joins TRBV6-5 and TRBJ1-1; perhaps TRBD1 as D (6 bases). The V and J ends lost 6 bases and 8 bases respectively, with 10 bases between them. This CDR3 is 11 amino acids long. Germline assignment: CDR1 MNHEY and CDR2 SVGAGI.